Listed below are T cell receptor beta chains from one sample, sequenced in a study of blood T cells in healthy people across ages. TCRdb used MiXCR to reprocess the 5' RACE reads, holding one entry per CDR3 protein. The sample gives hundreds of thousands of distinct CDR3 sequences, over 40% of which show up once; roughly 12% is in the top ten. The sequencing input was blood. These receptors were obtained from a woman older than 75 in good health. CDR3s include the opening cysteine and the closing phenylalanine or tryptophan. D genes are given only for firm matches. Clone size, where shown, is once, few, many, or a class for clones that have expanded.

clone size: .; D gene: TRBD1; V gene: TRBV20-1; J gene: TRBJ2-4; CDR3 DNA: TGCAGTGCTAGGCTACAGGGGGTCAAAAACATTCAGTACTTC; CDR3 protein: CSARLQGVKNIQYF
clone size: .; D gene: .; V gene: TRBV14; J gene: TRBJ2-1; CDR3 DNA: TGTGCCAGCAGCCAAGTGTTTGGAGTCTCCTACAATGAGCAGTTCTTC; CDR3 protein: CASSQVFGVSYNEQFF
clone size: .; D gene: TRBD2; V gene: TRBV20-1; J gene: TRBJ2-5; CDR3 DNA: TGCAGTGCTAGAGACGGGGGGGACGCGGAGACCCAGTACTTC; CDR3 protein: CSARDGGDAETQYF
clone size: .; D gene: TRBD2; V gene: TRBV6-5; J gene: TRBJ2-3; CDR3 DNA: TGTGCCAGCAGAAGGGACTACTACACAGATACGCAGTATTTT; CDR3 protein: CASRRDYYTDTQYF
clone size: many; D gene: .; V gene: TRBV14; J gene: TRBJ2-1; CDR3 DNA: TGTGCCAGCAGCCAAGTGGACTCTGAGCAGTTCTTC; CDR3 protein: CASSQVDSEQFF
clone size: few; D gene: .; V gene: TRBV14; J gene: TRBJ1-2; CDR3 DNA: TGTGCCAACCCGAACGGACCCAACTATGGCTACACCTTC; CDR3 protein: CANPNGPNYGYTF
clone size: .; D gene: TRBD1; V gene: TRBV2; J gene: TRBJ2-3; CDR3 DNA: TGTGCCAGCAGAGGACAGGGGGTGGGCACAGATACGCGGTATTTT; CDR3 protein: CASRGQGVGTDTRYF
clone size: few; D gene: .; V gene: TRBV7-9; J gene: TRBJ2-1; CDR3 DNA: TGTGCCAGCAGCTTCCTTCCAGGGACGTCAGGCGATGAGCAGTTCTTC; CDR3 protein: CASSFLPGTSGDEQFF
clone size: .; D gene: TRBD2; V gene: TRBV12-3/TRBV12-4; J gene: TRBJ2-3; CDR3 DNA: TGTGCCACCGAGCGGGGAGGGAGCACAGATACGCAGTATTTT; CDR3 protein: CATERGGSTDTQYF
clone size: .; D gene: .; V gene: TRBV12-3/TRBV12-4; J gene: TRBJ2-5; CDR3 DNA: TGTGCCAGCAGTGTACCCGGAAACCAAGAGACCCAGTACTTC; CDR3 protein: CASSVPGNQETQYF
clone size: .; D gene: .; V gene: TRBV5-1; J gene: TRBJ2-2; CDR3 DNA: TGCGCCAGCAGCTTGCGCATGGGGCTACTCGCGAACACCGGGGAGCTGTTTTTT; CDR3 protein: CASSLRMGLLANTGELFF
clone size: many; D gene: TRBD1; V gene: TRBV3-1; J gene: TRBJ2-3; CDR3 DNA: TGTGCCAGCAGTCCAGGGGGATTCACAGATACGCAGTATTTT; CDR3 protein: CASSPGGFTDTQYF
clone size: .; D gene: .; V gene: TRBV12-3/TRBV12-4; J gene: TRBJ2-3; CDR3 DNA: TGTGCCAGCAGTGTAACGCTGCACACAGATACGCAGTATTTT; CDR3 protein: CASSVTLHTDTQYF
clone size: many; D gene: .; V gene: TRBV6-5; J gene: TRBJ1-2; CDR3 DNA: TGTGCCAGCAGTTACGGGGGGGCCCACTATGGCTACACCTTC; CDR3 protein: CASSYGGAHYGYTF
clone size: few; D gene: .; V gene: TRBV6-2/TRBV6-3; J gene: TRBJ1-5; CDR3 DNA: TGTGCCAGCAGTCCCAGGGTTAGCAATCAGCCCCAGCATTTT; CDR3 protein: CASSPRVSNQPQHF
clone size: few; D gene: .; V gene: TRBV21-1; J gene: TRBJ2-3; CDR3 DNA: TGTGCCAGCAGCAATCCCCCGGGACTTAGCACAGATACGCAGTATTTT; CDR3 protein: CASSNPPGLSTDTQYF
clone size: few; D gene: .; V gene: TRBV20-1; J gene: TRBJ2-2; CDR3 DNA: TGCAGTGCCCCCGGGCCCACCAAGACCGGGGAGCTGTTTTTT; CDR3 protein: CSAPGPTKTGELFF
clone size: .; D gene: .; V gene: TRBV27; J gene: TRBJ1-6; CDR3 DNA: TGTGCCAGCAGTTTTACAGCTAATTCACCCCTCCACTTT; CDR3 protein: CASSFTANSPLHF
clone size: .; D gene: .; V gene: TRBV2; J gene: TRBJ2-3; CDR3 DNA: TGTGCCAGCAGTTCGGATTTCACAGATACGCAGTATTTT; CDR3 protein: CASSSDFTDTQYF
clone size: few; D gene: .; V gene: TRBV11-2; J gene: TRBJ2-2; CDR3 DNA: TGTGCCAGCAGCCCCCGGCGTTGGGGGACCGGGGAGCTGTTTTTT; CDR3 protein: CASSPRRWGTGELFF
clone size: once; D gene: .; V gene: TRBV6-5; J gene: TRBJ2-1; CDR3 DNA: TGTGCCAGCAAACGGACGGATGAGCAGTTCTTC; CDR3 protein: CASKRTDEQFF
clone size: .; D gene: .; V gene: TRBV12-3/TRBV12-4; J gene: TRBJ1-1; CDR3 DNA: TGTGCCAGCAGTCCTCTAACTGAAGCTTTCTTT; CDR3 protein: CASSPLTEAFF
clone size: once; D gene: .; V gene: TRBV5-1; J gene: TRBJ2-4; CDR3 DNA: TGCGCCAGCAGCTCGCCGGGAGCCGAAAACATTCAGTACTTC; CDR3 protein: CASSSPGAENIQYF
clone size: .; D gene: .; V gene: TRBV3-1; J gene: TRBJ2-1; CDR3 DNA: TGTGCCAGCAGCCAATTGGCTTTGTTTTCTAACTCCTACAATGAGCAGTTCTTC; CDR3 protein: CASSQLALFSNSYNEQFF
clone size: many; D gene: .; V gene: TRBV6-6; J gene: TRBJ2-5; CDR3 DNA: TGTGCCAGCAGTCGCCGGAGAGAGGACAATGAGCAGTACTTC; CDR3 protein: CASSRRREDNEQYF
clone size: few; D gene: .; V gene: TRBV6-6; J gene: TRBJ2-7; CDR3 DNA: TGTGCCAGCAGTTACGGTCCCCGGGGCGAGCAGTACTTC; CDR3 protein: CASSYGPRGEQYF